This TCR beta chain comes out of a study of blood T cell repertoires in COVID-19. About the research overall: There were acute and convalescent COVID-19 samples, and they came from the United States, Italy and Spain.

The V gene end was trimmed by 10 bases and the J gene end by 5 bases; junction bases not matched to a gene: 7. Germline V gives CDR1 LGHDT, CDR2 YNNKEL (reference sequence). This CDR3 has 13 residues. The method was immunoSEQ multiplex PCR; TCRdb's version includes in-frame clones alone and lacks a portion of them. The sample contains fewer than 85,000 clones, 65% to 85% of which appear only once. This chain links TRBV3-1 (or the pseudogene TRBV3-2) with TRBJ2-1, with 8 bases lining up with TRBD2. The sequenced material came from peripheral blood. This receptor was obtained from an older woman with acute or convalescent COVID-19. CDR3 protein: CATYKREHNEQFF. CDR3 DNA: TGTGCCACCTACAAGCGGGAGCACAATGAGCAGTTCTTC.